The 23 T cell receptor beta chains below all came from one sample that was sequenced in a study of blood T cell repertoires in COVID-19. Clones were read by immunoSEQ multiplex PCR, and TCRdb kept only the in-frame ones, dropping some. The profile shows about 52,000 clones, approximately 83% of them singletons. Sequencing was carried out using peripheral blood. These TCRs come from a man in his 70s with active COVID-19.

V usage is TRBV6-5 and J usage is TRBJ1-5; 9 nucleotides align to TRBD1. Germline loops: CDR1 MNHEY, CDR2 SVGAGI. The CDR3 extends over 14 amino acids. Losses at the gene ends were 6 bases for V and 4 bases for J; bases not matched to a gene: 4. CDR3 nucleotides: TGTGCCAGCAGGAGACAGGGGGTGAATCAGCCCCAGCATTTT. This translates into CASRRQGVNQPQHF.

The chain is built from TRBV5-5 and TRBJ1-6; D possibly corresponds to TRBD1 (5 bases). This CDR3 is 15 amino acids long. Germline CDR1 is SGHKS and CDR2 is YYEKEE (reference sequence). With 0 bases removed from V and 3 bases from J, the gap between germline ends came to 7 bases. The CDR3 loop reads CASSLEGFYNSPLHF. CDR3 DNA: TGTGCCAGCAGCTTGGAGGGGTTCTATAATTCACCCCTCCACTTT.

This clone was recorded only once. V usage is TRBV5-6 and J usage is TRBJ2-4; possibly TRBD2 for D (6 bases). V lost 2 bases, J lost 1 base, and 13 bases lay in between. CDR3 length equals 16 residues. The germline V gene has CDR1 SGHDT and CDR2 YYEEEE. The CDR3 DNA sequence: TGTGCCAGCAGCTTATCGGGGGTGGATGCCAAAAACATTCAGTACTTC. Its protein product is CASSLSGVDAKNIQYF. The full variable domain, with the rest looked up from reference TRBV5-6 and TRBJ2-4, is DAGVTQSPTHLIKTRGQQVTLRCSPKSGHDTVSWYQQALGQGPQFIFQYYEEEERQRGNFPDRFSGHQFPNYSSELNVNALLLGDSALYLCASSLSGVDAKNIQYFGAGTRLSVL.

The chain combines TRBV5-6 with TRBJ2-5, with 8 bases fitting TRBD2. CDR1 SGHDT and CDR2 YYEEEE come from the germline V gene. This CDR3 spans 17 amino acids. Losses at the gene ends were 3 bases for V and 5 bases for J; bases not matched to a gene: 15. CDR3 sequence reads: CASSSLERGRLGETQYF. The CDR3 DNA is TGTGCCAGCAGCTCGCTTGAGCGGGGGCGGCTAGGTGAGACCCAGTACTTC.

The chain joins TRBV6-5 to TRBJ1-1; D might be TRBD1 (6 bases). The CDR3 is made up of 11 amino acids. CDR1 and CDR2 (germline): MNHEY, SVGAGI. V lost 8 bases and J lost 5, with 9 bases in between. The chain's CDR3 is CASGQSTEAFF. The CDR3 nucleotides are TGTGCCAGCGGACAGTCTACTGAAGCTTTCTTT.

The chain combines TRBV7-9 with TRBJ2-7; 7 nucleotides line up with TRBD2. Per germline, CDR1 SEHNR and CDR2 FQNEAQ (reference sequence). The CDR3 consists of 14 residues. V dropped 3 bases and J dropped 3; count of bases not matched to a gene: 5. CDR3 sequence reads: CASSLGTSDYEQYF. In nucleotides, the CDR3 is TGTGCCAGCAGCTTGGGAACTAGCGACTACGAGCAGTACTTC.

The chain couples TRBV7-3 to TRBJ1-1; D remains unclear. V lost 1 base, J lost 3 bases, and 12 bases lay in between. The V gene's germline CDR1 is SGHTA and CDR2 FQGTGA. The CDR3 length is 15 residues. CDR3 region: CASSLKYSQHTEAFF. In nucleotides, the CDR3 is TGTGCCAGCAGCTTAAAATACAGCCAACACACTGAAGCTTTCTTT.

The chain has TRBV19 and TRBJ1-1, with 7 bases aligning to TRBD1. The CDR3 is made up of 15 amino acids. From germline, CDR1 is LNHDA and CDR2 SQIVND (reference sequence). The junction had 10 bases not matched to a gene; V was cut back by 5 bases and J by 4 bases. The CDR3 region has the DNA TGTGCCAGTAGTGCCAACACAGGGGAGAGCACTGAAGCTTTCTTT. Translating gives CASSANTGESTEAFF.

The chain links TRBV5-1 to TRBJ2-5; no reliable D call. The CDR3 spans 13 residues. Germline values: CDR1 SGHRS, CDR2 YFSETQ. Deletions cut 1 base from V and 5 bases from J, with 9 bases between. CDR3 coding DNA: TGCGCCAGCAGCTTGTCTCCTCGGGAGACCCAGTACTTC. Protein sequence: CASSLSPRETQYF.

V usage is TRBV6-1 and J usage is TRBJ2-5; 7 bases line up with TRBD1. The CDR3 extends over 14 amino acids. After removal of 1 base from V and 6 bases from J, the junction contained 5 bases not matched to a gene. The germline gives CDR1 MNHNS, CDR2 SASEGT. The CDR3 DNA reads TGTGCCAGCAGTGAAGGACAGGGTGGTAAGACCCAGTACTTC. Amino acids: CASSEGQGGKTQYF.

The chain uses TRBV10-3 and TRBJ1-2; weak D call: TRBD1 (6 bases). Deletions cut 3 bases from V and 0 bases from J, with 14 bases between. The V gene's germline CDR1 is ENHRY and CDR2 SYGVKD. The CDR3 runs to 16 residues. Written as DNA, the CDR3 is TGTGCCATCAGTGAATTTAAGACAGGCCCTAACTATGGCTACACCTTC. It specifies CAISEFKTGPNYGYTF.

CDR3 region: CASSLFSPQYTEAFF. CDR3 in DNA: TGTGCCAGCAGTTTATTCTCTCCCCAGTACACTGAAGCTTTCTTT. The genes are TRBV27 and TRBJ1-1; D gene unclear. The CDR3 extends over 15 amino acids. V lost 1 base and J lost 3, with 12 bases in between. Per the germline V gene, CDR1 is MNHEY and CDR2 is SMNVEV (reference sequence).

V gene TRBV7-9 combines with J gene TRBJ2-7; 9 positions agree with TRBD1. Germline CDR1 SEHNR, CDR2 FQNEAQ (reference sequence). J gave up 4 bases and V 6 bases, and 10 bases lay outside the gene matches. The CDR3 extends over 15 amino acids. CDR3 loop: CASSFGDRASYEQYF. The CDR3 DNA reads TGTGCCAGCAGTTTTGGGGACAGGGCATCATACGAGCAGTACTTC.

The rearrangement uses TRBV11-1 and TRBJ2-7; 10 nucleotides match TRBD1. The CDR3 runs to 15 residues. Losses at the gene ends were 5 bases for V and 0 bases for J; bases not matched to a gene: 4. The V gene's germline CDR1 is SGHAT and CDR2 FQDESV (reference sequence). The CDR3 here is CASSPRDRGSYEQYF. In DNA, the CDR3 is TGTGCCAGCAGCCCCCGGGACAGGGGCTCCTACGAGCAGTACTTC. Variable domain in full (rest from reference TRBV11-1 and TRBJ2-7): EAEVAQSPRYKITEKSQAVAFWCDPISGHATLYWYRQILGQGPELLVQFQDESVVDDSQLPKDRFSAERLKGVDSTLKIQPAELGDSAMYLCASSPRDRGSYEQYFGPGTRLTVT.

The chain carries TRBV13 and TRBJ1-2; D is perhaps TRBD1 (5 bases). Trimming left V 3 bases short and J 3 bases short, with 8 bases between. This CDR3 spans 13 amino acids. The germline CDR1 and CDR2 sequences are PRHDT and FYEKMQ (reference sequence). The DNA of the CDR3 is TGTGCCAGCAGCTTGGCGGGGGACTATGGCTACACCTTC. This gives the protein CASSLAGDYGYTF.

The chain recombines TRBV9 with TRBJ1-5; a weak D match, TRBD1 (5 bases). V was pared by 0 bases and J by 6 bases, with 10 bases between. CDR3 length: 14 amino acids. Germline V gene lookup returns CDR1 SGDLS and CDR2 YYNGEE. The CDR3 loop reads CASSVEGTGQPQHF. DNA of the CDR3: TGTGCCAGCAGCGTAGAGGGGACTGGTCAGCCCCAGCATTTT.

The chain uses TRBV11-1 and TRBJ1-2; the match to TRBD1 covers 11 bases. V trimming: 5 bases; J trimming: 6 bases; junction bases outside the gene matches: 2. CDR1 and CDR2 from the germline V gene are SGHAT and FQDESV (reference sequence). This CDR3 has 13 residues. CDR3 DNA: TGTGCCAGCAGCCGGGGACAGGGGGATGGCTACACCTTC. This sequence encodes CASSRGQGDGYTF.

This clone was counted a few times. The rearrangement joins TRBV7-9 to TRBJ1-3; D is unclear. CDR1 and CDR2 (germline): SEHNR, FQNEAQ (reference sequence). The CDR3 is 13 residues long. Trimming stripped 7 bases from V and 2 bases from J, with 9 bases between. The CDR3 region has the DNA TGTGCCAGCACCACTGTTACTGGAAACACCATATATTTT. Its protein product is CASTTVTGNTIYF.

The rearrangement uses TRBV21-1 and TRBJ2-4; the table assigns TRBD2, which was not confirmed against the DNA. TRBV21-1 is a documented pseudogene. CDR3 length: 17 residues. The CDR3 nucleotides read TGTGCCAGCAGCAAACTCCCGGGGAGTAGAGCCAAAAACATTCAGTACTTC. It translates to CASSKLPGSRAKNIQYF.

This clone was detected only once. The rearrangement links TRBV10-3 to TRBJ2-2; 10 bases are a match to TRBD2. V was clipped by 3 bases and J by 8 bases; unmatched bases: 9. Germline CDR1 is ENHRY and CDR2 is SYGVKD. The CDR3 is made up of 16 amino acids. The chain's CDR3 is CAISEGAGGPIGELFF. The DNA of the CDR3 is TGTGCCATCAGTGAAGGAGCGGGGGGGCCGATAGGGGAGCTGTTTTTT.

This sequence joins TRBV27 and TRBJ2-1; 10 nucleotides match TRBD1. The V gene's germline CDR1 is MNHEY and CDR2 SMNVEV (reference sequence). The V gene end was trimmed by 6 bases and the J gene end by 7 bases; junction bases not matched to a gene: 3. The CDR3 contains 13 residues. The CDR3 spells CASSTGQGNEQFF. The CDR3 bases are TGTGCCAGCAGCACGGGACAGGGGAATGAGCAGTTCTTC.

The genes are TRBV5-1 and TRBJ2-3, with D unresolved. Germline CDR1 and CDR2: SGHRS and YFSETQ. V was clipped by 0 bases and J by 0 bases, with 8 bases between them. The CDR3 runs to 15 residues. As DNA, the CDR3 is TGCGCCAGCAGCTTGGGTCCAGGCAGCACAGATACGCAGTATTTT. Encoded protein: CASSLGPGSTDTQYF.

The V and J genes are TRBV5-6 and TRBJ1-1, with no clear D. This CDR3 comprises 15 residues. Germline loops: CDR1 SGHDT, CDR2 YYEEEE. Trimming pared 0 bases from V and 1 base from J, leaving 10 bases between. CDR3 DNA sequence: TGTGCCAGCAGCTTGGAGCCGCGGGGGAACACTGAAGCTTTCTTT. Encoded protein: CASSLEPRGNTEAFF.